Listed here are 21 T cell receptor beta chains from one sample, sequenced in a study of response to subunit inactivated influenza vaccine. One entry per CDR3 protein results from TCRdb running MiXCR on the RT-PCR reads. The table has 530,000 or so distinct CDR3 sequences, less than 30% seen once. This specimen was CD4+ T cells sorted from PBMCs, taken more than 4 days after vaccination. The receptors were gathered from a man aged 45 to 65 who received an inactivated influenza vaccine.

The rearrangement uses TRBV12-3 or TRBV12-4 and TRBJ1-3, with unresolved D. The V gene lost 6 bases and the J gene lost 3 bases, with 12 bases spanning the gap. The CDR3 runs to 14 residues. CDR3 protein: CASSLDSGGNTIYF. The CDR3, as DNA: TGTGCCAGCAGCCTGGATAGCGGTGGAAACACCATATATTTT.

The rearrangement uses TRBV3-1 and TRBJ1-1; the D is unclear. CDR1 LGHDT and CDR2 YNNKEL come from the germline V gene (reference sequence). V lost 4 bases to trimming and J lost 2 bases, with 11 bases between them. The CDR3 totals 14 residues. In DNA, the CDR3 is TGTGCCAGCAGCCCCCGGGCCCATAACACTGAAGCTTTCTTT. The encoded protein is CASSPRAHNTEAFF.

The V call is TRBV12-3 or TRBV12-4, the J call TRBJ2-2, with D uncertain. Trimming took 3 bases from V and 6 from J, leaving 8 bases between them. CDR3 length: 13 amino acids. The CDR3 sequence is CASSLPGAGELFF. CDR3 bases: TGTGCCAGCAGTTTGCCCGGCGCCGGGGAGCTGTTTTTT.

The rearrangement joins TRBV15 to TRBJ2-5; D may match TRBD1 or TRBD2 (6 bases each). V dropped 0 bases and J dropped 5 bases, with 13 bases sitting between them. This CDR3 comprises 15 residues. The germline CDR1 and CDR2 sequences are LNHNV and YYDKDF (reference sequence). The CDR3 loop is CATSRDWWGAETQYF. The CDR3 DNA reads as TGTGCCACCAGCAGAGATTGGTGGGGGGCTGAGACCCAGTACTTC.

The V gene is TRBV4-3, the J gene TRBJ2-5; TRBD1 or TRBD2 may be the D gene (5 bases each). CDR1 is LGHNA, CDR2 YSLEER, per germline. The CDR3 has 14 amino acids. Trimming removed 3 bases at V and 5 bases at J, with 13 bases between. CDR3 region: CASSQEWGMETQYF. The DNA of the CDR3 is TGCGCCAGCAGCCAGGAATGGGGGATGGAGACCCAGTACTTC.

The CDR3 loop reads CAIRDGTGGFVYEQYF. The CDR3 nucleotides read TGTGCCATCAGGGACGGGACAGGGGGTTTCGTCTACGAGCAGTACTTC. V usage is TRBV10-3 and J usage is TRBJ2-7; 11 bases line up with TRBD1. With 6 bases clipped from V and 3 bases from J, the junction kept 10 bases outside the gene matches. CDR3 length: 16 residues. The germline V gene has CDR1 ENHRY and CDR2 SYGVKD.

The chain links TRBV20-1 to TRBJ2-3; possible D gene TRBD2, 6 bases. The CDR3 sequence is 16 residues long. V was pared by 6 bases and J by 5 bases, with 24 bases between. CDR1 DFQATT and CDR2 SNEGSKA come from the germline V gene (reference sequence). CDR3 DNA: TGCAGTGCCTTGATTTTGCAACGGGAGAATGGAGATACGCAGTATTTT. This sequence encodes CSALILQRENGDTQYF.

This clonotype has just a few counts. This rearrangement joins TRBV12-3 or TRBV12-4 to TRBJ1-2, with D possibly being TRBD1 (6 bases). Between the trimmed V and J ends, which lost 6 bases and 7 bases, there was a span of 9 bases. The CDR3 is made up of 11 amino acids. The CDR3 nucleotides read TGTGCCAGCAGCGGGACAATTGGCTACACCTTC. Protein sequence: CASSGTIGYTF.

V gene TRBV29-1 combines with J gene TRBJ2-5, with D uncertain. Germline V gene sequence: CDR1 SQVTM, CDR2 ANQGSEA. The CDR3 has 14 amino acids. Trimming stripped 3 bases from V and 5 bases from J, with 16 bases between. Written as DNA, the CDR3 is TGCAGCGTTGAGCAGACTGGCGTCGGTGAGACCCAGTACTTC. It specifies CSVEQTGVGETQYF.

The chain combines TRBV5-1 with TRBJ2-2; maybe TRBD2 (7 bases). Trimming shortened V by 4 bases and J by 1 base, and 17 bases separated the two germline ends. The germline V gene has CDR1 SGHRS and CDR2 YFSETQ. CDR3 length: 17 residues. The CDR3 here is CASSPRGLSQNTGELFF. CDR3 DNA sequence: TGCGCCAGCAGCCCCAGGGGACTAAGTCAGAACACCGGGGAGCTGTTTTTT. Full variable domain (missing parts from reference TRBV5-1 and TRBJ2-2): KAGVTQTPRYLIKTRGQQVTLSCSPISGHRSVSWYQQTPGQGLQFLFEYFSETQRNKGNFPGRFSGRQFSNSRSEMNVSTLELGDSALYLCASSPRGLSQNTGELFFGEGSRLTVL.

The chain couples TRBV20-1 to TRBJ2-7; weak D call: TRBD1 (5 bases). Trimming pared 3 bases from V and 4 bases from J, leaving 13 bases between. Germline CDR1 reads DFQATT; CDR2 reads SNEGSKA (reference sequence). The CDR3 runs to 13 residues. The CDR3 loop reads CSARGPTFYEQYF. The CDR3 bases are TGCAGTGCTAGGGGGCCGACGTTTTACGAGCAGTACTTC.

Notes on this clonotype: A read error may account for a junction end that differs from germline. The genes are TRBV7-7 and TRBJ1-5, with unresolved D. The CDR3 loop spans 13 amino acids. From germline, CDR1 is SSHAT and CDR2 FNYEAQ (reference sequence). The CDR3 is CASSPGPYQPQHF. CDR3 nucleotides: TGTGCTAGCAGCCCTGGACCCTATCAGCCCCAGCATTTT.

This clonotype was counted a few times. This rearrangement joins TRBV5-6 to TRBJ2-5, with D perhaps matching TRBD1 (6 bases). The CDR3 covers 13 residues. Germline assignment: CDR1 SGHDT and CDR2 YYEEEE. The ends were cut back, 2 bases at V and 5 bases at J, with 10 bases in the middle. The CDR3 protein is CASSLYRVETQYF. In nucleotides, the CDR3 is TGTGCCAGCAGCTTATACAGGGTTGAGACCCAGTACTTC.

V is TRBV12-3 or TRBV12-4 and J is TRBJ1-5; D ambiguous. This CDR3 has 16 amino acids. V was cut by 5 bases and J by 0 bases, with 14 bases left in between. The CDR3 spells CASSPRSVDSNQPQHF. CDR3 in DNA: TGTGCCAGCAGTCCCCGCAGCGTTGATAGCAATCAGCCCCAGCATTTT.

V and J are TRBV18 and TRBJ2-1; a possible D gene is TRBD2 (5 bases). The CDR3 covers 13 residues. The V gene's germline CDR1 is KGHSH and CDR2 LQKENI. The V and J ends lost 3 bases and 10 bases respectively, with 13 bases between them. DNA of the CDR3: TGTGCCAGCTCACCGAACAGCGGAACCGAGCAGTTCTTC. Encoded protein: CASSPNSGTEQFF.

This chain's CDR3 is CAWSKRGVNTEAFF. The CDR3, as DNA: TGTGCCTGGAGTAAACGGGGGGTGAACACTGAAGCTTTCTTT. V and J are TRBV30 and TRBJ1-1; a possible D gene is TRBD1 (5 bases). CDR1 and CDR2 from the germline V gene are GTSNPN and SVGIG (reference sequence). The CDR3 extends over 14 amino acids. V was pared by 2 bases and J by 0 bases, with 10 bases between.

The CDR3 sequence is CASSSTVGTQYF. CDR3 DNA: TGTGCCAGCAGCAGTACCGTAGGTACGCAGTATTTT. The chain recombines TRBV21-1 with TRBJ2-3. TRBV21-1 is a pseudogene. This CDR3 contains 12 residues.

The sample holds one count of this clonotype. V gene TRBV7-8 combines with J gene TRBJ2-1, with a tentative D call TRBD2 (6 bases). The CDR3 loop spans 17 amino acids. V shed 1 base and J shed 5 bases, with 18 bases lying between them. The germline V gene encodes CDR1 SGHVS and CDR2 FQNEAQ. CDR3 loop: CASSLGVGGKAHNEQFF. In nucleotides, the CDR3 is TGTGCCAGCAGCTTAGGGGTTGGCGGGAAGGCCCACAATGAGCAGTTCTTC.

The genes are TRBV18 and TRBJ2-2; either TRBD1 or TRBD2 may fit D (5 bases each). Germline CDR1 is KGHSH and CDR2 is LQKENI. V lost 1 base, J lost 1 base, and 10 bases lay in between. This CDR3 spans 16 amino acids. CDR3 nucleotides: TGTGCCAGCTCACCACAAGGGGACGGGAACACCGGGGAGCTGTTTTTT. Protein sequence: CASSPQGDGNTGELFF. Based on the CDR3 plus reference TRBV18 and TRBJ2-2, the full variable domain is NAGVMQNPRHLVRRRGQEARLRCSPMKGHSHVYWYRQLPEEGLKFMVYLQKENIIDESGMPKERFSAEFPKEGPSILRIQQVVRGDSAAYFCASSPQGDGNTGELFFGEGSRLTVL.

The rearrangement uses TRBV7-2 and TRBJ2-3; D unclear. Germline lookup yields CDR1 SGHTA and CDR2 FQGNSA. V lost 2 bases and J lost 4, with 10 bases in between. There are 14 residues in the CDR3. The CDR3 DNA follows: TGTGCCAGCAGCTTAAGTATGAACCCAGATACGCAGTATTTT. Translating it yields CASSLSMNPDTQYF.

The J gene is TRBJ2-5, the V gene TRBV18, with D perhaps matching TRBD1 (6 bases). The CDR3 is 14 residues long. Germline CDR1 is KGHSH and CDR2 is LQKENI. The V gene lost 4 bases and the J gene lost 4 bases, with 13 bases spanning the gap. CDR3 sequence (DNA): TGTGCCAGCTCACAGGGGACACGGGGAGAGACCCAGTACTTC. Residues: CASSQGTRGETQYF.